This T cell receptor beta chain was observed in a study of blood T cell repertoires in COVID-19. Authors' data handling: Reference gene primer amplification yielded estimated nucleated cell counts. This table comes from immunoSEQ multiplex PCR, and its TCRdb copy is limited to in-frame clones, with some not included. That table is the source of V, J and clone size, and D and trimming were worked out from the DNA. The data show over 30,000 clones, roughly 73% seen once. The V and J ends lost 5 bases and 3 bases, in that order; junction bases with no gene match: 5. The CDR3 length is 14 residues. Germline V CDR1 and CDR2: MNHEY, SMNVEV (reference sequence).

The receptor was isolated from a man older than 75 with active or convalescent COVID-19. The chain uses TRBV27 and TRBJ1-2; 8 positions match TRBD1. The sequenced sample consisted of peripheral blood. CDR3 sequence reads: CASSALTGDYGYTF. The CDR3 DNA follows: TGTGCCAGCAGTGCCCTGACAGGGGACTATGGCTACACCTTC.